A selection of T cell receptor beta chains follows, all from one sample in a study of cytomegalovirus exposure and HLA in healthy donors. Some clones are missing from TCRdb's copy, which holds only in-frame ones; the method was immunoSEQ multiplex PCR. The table records 100,000 to 150,000 clones, just under 80% of them present only once. Sequencing was done on a sample of PBMCs. The origin of the receptors is a woman in her 40s in good health and CMV-seronegative. Both conserved end residues are part of each CDR3. D genes are given only for firm matches. The size field is filled for only some rows; it gives once, few, many or a size class.

size	D	J	V	DNA	CDR3
.	TRBD1	TRBJ2-2	TRBV4-1	TGCGCCAGCAGCCAAGCAGGGACAGGGGTGACTGGGGAGCTGTTTTTT	CASSQAGTGVTGELFF
.	.	TRBJ2-5	TRBV5-4	TGTGCCAGCAGTTTAGATACCGGGAGCCAAGAGACCCAGTACTTC	CASSLDTGSQETQYF
once	TRBD1	TRBJ1-3	TRBV7-8	TGTGCCAGCAGCTTAGATGAACAGGGGGCTAGCTCTGGAAACACCATATATTTT	CASSLDEQGASSGNTIYF
.	TRBD1	TRBJ2-1	TRBV5-5	TGTGCCAGCAGCTTGTTGGGACAGGATTACAATGAGCAGTTCTTC	CASSLLGQDYNEQFF
.	TRBD1	TRBJ1-6	TRBV27	TGTGCCAGCAGTTTGTCCCCCTCAGGGGGTTATTCACCCCTCCACTTT	CASSLSPSGGYSPLHF
.	TRBD2	TRBJ2-7	TRBV11-2	TGTGCCGGCAGACTAGCGGTTATCCACGAGCAGTACTTC	CAGRLAVIHEQYF
.	.	TRBJ2-2	TRBV5-6	TGTGCCAGCAGACAGGGTAACACCGGGGAGCTGTTTTTT	CASRQGNTGELFF
.	TRBD1	TRBJ2-1	TRBV7-7	TGTGCCAGCAGCGCCGGGACAGGAAACAATGAGCAGTTCTTC	CASSAGTGNNEQFF
.	.	TRBJ2-7	TRBV9	TGTGCCAGCAGCGTAGACGGGAGAGGTTCCGAGCAGTACTTC	CASSVDGRGSEQYF
.	TRBD2	TRBJ2-5	TRBV4-1	TGCGCCAGCAGCCGAGAACTAGCGGGAGCGGGGGAGACCCAGTACTTC	CASSRELAGAGETQYF
.	TRBD2	TRBJ2-5	TRBV28	TGTGCCAGCAGTTCCTCTAGCGGGAGTGGGTGGGAGACCCAGTACTTC	CASSSSSGSGWETQYF
.	.	TRBJ2-2	TRBV11-1	TGTGCCAGCAGCCCCTACCGGAACACCGGGGAGCTGTTTTTT	CASSPYRNTGELFF
.	.	TRBJ1-2	TRBV30	TGTGCCTGGAGGCCTGGGGGCGACTATGGCTACACCTTC	CAWRPGGDYGYTF
few	TRBD2	TRBJ2-1	TRBV7-3	TGTGCCAGCAGCGCCGGGACTAGCGCTCCCTCTCAGTTCTTC	CASSAGTSAPSQFF
.	.	TRBJ1-3	TRBV6-5	TGTGCCAGCAACCCCGGTCCCTTTTCTGGAAACACCATATATTTT	CASNPGPFSGNTIYF
.	TRBD2	TRBJ2-7	TRBV27	TGTGCCAGCAGTTCGGGACTAGCGGGGGAGGGATACGAGCAGTACTTC	CASSSGLAGEGYEQYF
.	TRBD1	TRBJ2-2	TRBV18	TGTGCCAGCTCACTTTCCGGGACAGGGAGCGGGGAGCTGTTTTTT	CASSLSGTGSGELFF
.	.	TRBJ2-7	TRBV7-2	TGTGCCAGCAGCCGGGATTGGGGGCGATCCTACGAGGAGCAGTACTTC	CASSRDWGRSYEEQYF
.	.	TRBJ2-5	TRBV5-1	TGCGCCAGCAGCCCAGGACTTGGTCGGGATAAAGAGACCCAGTACTTC	CASSPGLGRDKETQYF
.	.	TRBJ2-7	TRBV28	TGTGCCAGCAGTTTACGAGAGTACGAGCAGTACTTC	CASSLREYEQYF
.	.	TRBJ2-6	TRBV27	TGTGCCAGCAGGCAGAATGTGGGTGGGGCCAACGGCCTGACTTTC	CASRQNVGGANGLTF
.	.	TRBJ1-5	TRBV6-5	TGTGCCAGCAGTTACTCGCAGGGCAATCAGCCCCAGCATTTT	CASSYSQGNQPQHF
.	TRBD1	TRBJ1-2	TRBV15	TGTGCCACCAGCGTATGGGATGAGGGGGCTGGCGGCTACACCTTC	CATSVWDEGAGGYTF
.	.	TRBJ1-4	TRBV6-1	TGTGCCAGCAGCAGACAGCCAGCAACTAATGAAAAACTGTTTTTT	CASSRQPATNEKLFF
.	.	TRBJ1-1	TRBV7-2	TGTGCCAGCAGCTTAAACAGGGCTGTGGGCGAAGCTTTCTTT	CASSLNRAVGEAFF
.	TRBD1	TRBJ2-7	TRBV5-1	TGCGCCAGCAGCCCTGGGACAGCCTACGAGCAGTACTTC	CASSPGTAYEQYF
.	TRBD2	TRBJ2-2	TRBV5-6	TGTGCCAGCAGCCCAGGCGGGACTAGCGGGCTAACCGGGGAGCTGTTTTTT	CASSPGGTSGLTGELFF
.	TRBD2	TRBJ2-7	TRBV28	TGTGCCAGCAGTTTCGCGGCTAGCGGGTCCTACGAGCAGTACTTC	CASSFAASGSYEQYF
.	TRBD2	TRBJ2-5	TRBV7-9	TGTGCCAGCAGCTTAGGCCTAGCGGGAGGGCCCCGTGAGACCCAGTACTTC	CASSLGLAGGPRETQYF
.	TRBD1	TRBJ2-1	TRBV28	TGTGCCAGCAGACTCGACAGGGGACCTTACAATGAGCAGTTCTTC	CASRLDRGPYNEQFF
.	.	TRBJ2-3	TRBV27	TGTGCCACCACGACAGGAGGAGATACGCAGTATTTT	CATTTGGDTQYF
.	TRBD2	TRBJ2-5	TRBV6-1	TGTGCCAGCTCCACCGCAGCGGGGTCCGGGGAGACCCAGTACTTC	CASSTAAGSGETQYF
.	TRBD1	TRBJ1-2	TRBV29-1	TGCAGCGTGGAAACAGGGACAGGTGGTTGGGGCTACACCTTC	CSVETGTGGWGYTF
.	.	TRBJ2-7	TRBV4-1	TGCGCCAGCAGCCAAGAATCTGGGACAATTTATTGGGACGAGCAGTACTTC	CASSQESGTIYWDEQYF
.	TRBD2	TRBJ2-7	TRBV15	TGTGCCACCAGCAGCTTTTCTAGCGGGGGGACCTACGAGCAGTACTTC	CATSSFSSGGTYEQYF
.	.	TRBJ2-7	TRBV5-5	TGTGCCAGCAGCTTGTCTTACTCGTTCTCCTACGAGCAGTACTTC	CASSLSYSFSYEQYF
.	.	TRBJ2-1	TRBV7-9	TGTTCCAGCAGCTTACTTACGGATGAGCAGTTCTTC	CSSSLLTDEQFF
.	TRBD2	TRBJ2-1	TRBV19	TGTGCCAGTAGTAGGCAGGGACTAGCGGGAGAACCCTGGAGCGATGAGCAGTTCTTC	CASSRQGLAGEPWSDEQFF
few	.	TRBJ2-3	TRBV30	TGTGCCTGGAGTGGGTCGGGAGATACGCAGTATTTT	CAWSGSGDTQYF
.	TRBD1	TRBJ2-7	TRBV29-1	TGCAGCGTTGACGTGACAGGGGGCTACGAGCAGTACTTC	CSVDVTGGYEQYF
.	.	TRBJ2-5	TRBV14	TGTGCCAGCAGCCAGCAGGAGACCCAGTACTTC	CASSQQETQYF
.	TRBD2	TRBJ2-3	TRBV2	TGTGCCAGCAGGGGGGGACTAGCGGGGCCGGTTAGCGCAGATACGCAGTATTTT	CASRGGLAGPVSADTQYF
.	TRBD1	TRBJ1-4	TRBV7-8	TGTGCCAGCAGCGAAAAGACAGGGCGGGGTGAAAAACTGTTTTTT	CASSEKTGRGEKLFF
few	.	TRBJ2-2	TRBV6-5	TGTGCCAGCAGCTCCCTCGCGGGGACGATCGGGGAGCTGTTTTTT	CASSSLAGTIGELFF
.	.	TRBJ1-2	TRBV2	TGTGCCAGCAGTACGCCCCGTGGGCAGGGGCATGGCTACACCTTC	CASSTPRGQGHGYTF
.	.	TRBJ2-3	TRBV9	TGTGCCAGCAGCGTAGTGGAGGGGACCACAGATACGCAGTATTTT	CASSVVEGTTDTQYF
.	TRBD1	TRBJ2-7	TRBV5-3	TGTGCCAGAAGCCCCACCCGGACAGGGGAGGGCTTCGGATTCAAGCAGTACTTC	CARSPTRTGEGFGFKQYF
few	.	TRBJ2-7	TRBV29-1	TGCAGCGTTGAAGGCCCTCGAGACAGACCCTACGAGCAGTACTTC	CSVEGPRDRPYEQYF
.	.	TRBJ2-3	TRBV27	TGTGCCAGCAGTTTCTCGGTTCAGGCCATGCAGTATTTT	CASSFSVQAMQYF
.	TRBD1	TRBJ2-5	TRBV6-4	TGTGCCAGCAGTGCCGTAGGGGGCAGCGGCCAAGAGACCCAGTACTTC	CASSAVGGSGQETQYF
once	TRBD1	TRBJ1-1	TRBV6-6	TGTGCCAGCAGTTACTGGGGGACAGGGAACACTGAAGCTTTCTTT	CASSYWGTGNTEAFF
.	TRBD2	TRBJ2-5	TRBV5-4	TGTGCCAGCAGCTTAAGACTAGCGGGGGGGATAGAGACCCAGTACTTC	CASSLRLAGGIETQYF
few	.	TRBJ2-7	TRBV7-9	TGTGCCAGCAGCTCCGGGACTTCGCGGGTCTACGAGCAGTACTTC	CASSSGTSRVYEQYF